Listed below are T cell receptor beta chains from one sample, sequenced in a study of CD8 T cells in Susac syndrome. TCRdb reprocessed the immunoSEQ multiplex PCR reads with MiXCR, giving one entry per CDR3 protein. The data show a few hundred thousand distinct CDR3 sequences, over 75% seen once. Source material: CD8+ T cells from PBMCs. All receptors derive from a human donor with multiple sclerosis. The CDR3 runs from the conserved cysteine through the conserved F or W. Fields, in order: J gene, V gene, clone size, D gene, CDR3 protein, CDR3 DNA. A D gene is named only where the DNA matches it firmly. Only some rows state a clone size, as once, few, many or a class for expanded clones.

>TRBJ2-7|TRBV12-3/TRBV12-4|-|TRBD2
CASNLAGNEQYF
TGTGCCAGCAACCTAGCGGGAAACGAGCAGTACTTC
>TRBJ1-5|TRBV27|-|-
CASSSAGNQPQHF
TGTGCCAGCAGTTCAGCGGGTAATCAGCCCCAGCATTTT
>TRBJ1-5|TRBV20-1|-|TRBD1
CSALGTGGNQPQHF
TGCAGTGCTCTCGGGACAGGGGGCAATCAGCCCCAGCATTTT
>TRBJ2-3|TRBV4-3|-|-
CASSAAAGPTQYF
TGCGCCAGCAGCGCCGCAGCGGGCCCCACGCAGTATTTT
>TRBJ2-7|TRBV20-1|-|TRBD1
CSAHTGTEISYEQYF
TGCAGTGCCCATACCGGGACAGAAATCTCCTACGAGCAGTACTTC
>TRBJ2-1|TRBV19|few|TRBD2
CASSSGTRGYNEQFF
TGTGCCAGTAGTTCCGGGACTAGGGGTTACAATGAGCAGTTCTTC
>TRBJ2-2|TRBV2|once|-
CDPHASGELFF
TGTGACCCACATGCGAGCGGGGAGCTGTTTTTT
>TRBJ2-1|TRBV25-1|-|-
CASTDLTGNEQFF
TGTGCCAGCACCGATCTGACGGGCAATGAGCAGTTCTTC
>TRBJ2-5|TRBV28|-|-
CASGTETRGPQETQYF
TGTGCCAGCGGTACTGAGACCAGGGGTCCGCAAGAGACCCAGTACTTC
>TRBJ2-7|TRBV19|-|-
CASSSTGNSYEQYF
TGTGCCAGTAGTTCGACAGGAAACTCCTACGAGCAGTACTTC
>TRBJ1-2|TRBV28|-|-
CASSFDFEGLLGDGYTF
TGTGCCAGCAGTTTCGATTTCGAAGGACTCTTAGGGGATGGCTACACCTTC